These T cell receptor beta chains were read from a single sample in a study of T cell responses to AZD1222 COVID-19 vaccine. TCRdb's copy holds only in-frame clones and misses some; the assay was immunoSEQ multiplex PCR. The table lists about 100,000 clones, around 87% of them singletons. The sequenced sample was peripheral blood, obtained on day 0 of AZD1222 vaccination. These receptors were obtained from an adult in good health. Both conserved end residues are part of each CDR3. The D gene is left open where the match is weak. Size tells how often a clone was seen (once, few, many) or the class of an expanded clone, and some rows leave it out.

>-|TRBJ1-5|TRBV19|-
TGTGCCAGTAGTATATCCCCTAGCAATCAGCCCCAGCATTTT
CASSISPSNQPQHF
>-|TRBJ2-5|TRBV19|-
TGTGCCAGTAGTATAGGGTCGAGGGTCCAAGAGACCCAGTACTTC
CASSIGSRVQETQYF
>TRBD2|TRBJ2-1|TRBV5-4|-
TGTGCCAGCAGCTTTTCCGGGACTACCAATGAGCAGTTCTTC
CASSFSGTTNEQFF
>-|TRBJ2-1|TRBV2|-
TGTGCCAGCGGCGGGCAGGGAACGTTTTGGGGTGAGCAGTTCTTC
CASGGQGTFWGEQFF
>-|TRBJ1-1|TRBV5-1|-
TGCGCCAGCAGCCCACCAACAGGGTTCACTGAAGCTTTCTTT
CASSPPTGFTEAFF
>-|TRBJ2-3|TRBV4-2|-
TGTGCCAGCAGCCAAGAAGGGCAGGGGATTGGTACGCAGTATTTT
CASSQEGQGIGTQYF
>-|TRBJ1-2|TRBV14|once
TGTGCCAGCAGCCAATCCTTCAACTATGGCTACACCTTC
CASSQSFNYGYTF
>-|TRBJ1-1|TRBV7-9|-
TGTGCCAGCAGCTACCTTACAGGGTACACTGAAGCTTTCTTT
CASSYLTGYTEAFF
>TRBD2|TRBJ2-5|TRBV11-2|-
TGTGCCAGCAGTGGCGGGGGGGATCAAGAGACCCAGTACTTC
CASSGGGDQETQYF
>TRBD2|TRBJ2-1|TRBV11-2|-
TGTGCCAGCAGCCCGAGGAGACTAGCGGGGGTGTCCGTCAATGAGCAGTTCTTC
CASSPRRLAGVSVNEQFF
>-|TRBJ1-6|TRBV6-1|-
TGTGCCAGCAGTGAAGTTTTAAGATCGATGTCACCCCTCCACTTT
CASSEVLRSMSPLHF
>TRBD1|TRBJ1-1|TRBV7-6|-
TGTGCCAGCAGCGCAGGGACAGCTACATACACTGAAGCTTTCTTT
CASSAGTATYTEAFF
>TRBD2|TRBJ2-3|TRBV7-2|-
TGTGCCAGCAGCTTACAGTTTGCGGGGGGGAGAGATACGCAGTATTTT
CASSLQFAGGRDTQYF
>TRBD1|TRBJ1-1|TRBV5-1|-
TGCGCCAGCAGCCCGCGACAGGGCCAGCCCGTTGAAGCTTTCTTT
CASSPRQGQPVEAFF
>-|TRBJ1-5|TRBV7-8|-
TGTGCCAGCAGCTTAGGAGGGTCCCATAGCAATCAGCCCCAGCATTTT
CASSLGGSHSNQPQHF
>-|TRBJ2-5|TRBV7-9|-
TGTGCCAGCAGCTTATCTTCCCAAGAGACCCAGTACTTC
CASSLSSQETQYF
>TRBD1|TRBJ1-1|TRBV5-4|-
TGTGCCAGCAGCTTGTGGTCAGGGGGCACTGAAGCTTTCTTT
CASSLWSGGTEAFF
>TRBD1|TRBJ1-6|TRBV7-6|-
TGTGCCAGCAGCTTATCCGGACAGGCTTGGAATTCACCCCTCCACTTT
CASSLSGQAWNSPLHF
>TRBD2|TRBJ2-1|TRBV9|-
TGTGCCAGCAGCCCCAGAGGAGCGGGGGGGCGATCCTACAATGAGCAGTTCTTC
CASSPRGAGGRSYNEQFF
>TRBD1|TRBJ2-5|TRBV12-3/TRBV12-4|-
TGTGCCAGCAGGGGGACAGGGAAAGAGACCCAGTACTTC
CASRGTGKETQYF
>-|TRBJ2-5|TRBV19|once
TGTGCCAGTAGTTTCTGGGGAAGGCAAGAGACCCAGTACTTC
CASSFWGRQETQYF
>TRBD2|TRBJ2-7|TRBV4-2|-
TGTGCCAGCAGCCAACCCGGGACTAGCGGAGGCCTACAGTACTTC
CASSQPGTSGGLQYF
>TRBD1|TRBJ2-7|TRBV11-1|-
TGTGCCAGCAGCTCCTTCGGACAGGGGGCAACCTACGAGCAGTACTTC
CASSSFGQGATYEQYF
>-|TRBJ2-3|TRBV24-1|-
TGTGCCACCAGTGAACCGGCCGCCACAGATACGCAGTATTTT
CATSEPAATDTQYF
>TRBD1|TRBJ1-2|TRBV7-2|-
TGTGCCAGCAGCTTAAGCTCGGACAGGGCTCTCCTCTACACCTTC
CASSLSSDRALLYTF
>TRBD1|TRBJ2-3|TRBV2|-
TGTGCCAGCAGTGATAGACAGGGAGTGTTGGATACGCAGTATTTT
CASSDRQGVLDTQYF
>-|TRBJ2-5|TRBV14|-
TGTGCCAGCAGTCCAGGGGAGATGGGGTTGGAGACCCAGTACTTC
CASSPGEMGLETQYF
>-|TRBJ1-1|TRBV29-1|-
TGCAGCGTCCGACAGACCAACACTGAAGCTTTCTTT
CSVRQTNTEAFF
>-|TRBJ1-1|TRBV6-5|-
TGTGCCAGCAGTTACTCGTCAGGGCTCACTGAAGCTTTCTTT
CASSYSSGLTEAFF
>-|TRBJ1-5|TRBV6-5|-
TGTGCCAGCAGTCCCCAGCAGAATCAGCCCCAGCATTTT
CASSPQQNQPQHF
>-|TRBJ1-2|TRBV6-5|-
TGTGCCAGCAGTTCCGAACACACAGACACCTATGGCTACACCTTC
CASSSEHTDTYGYTF
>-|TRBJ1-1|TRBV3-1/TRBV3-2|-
TGTGCCAGCAGCCAAGGGGAGGAATCTGAAGCTTTCTTT
CASSQGEESEAFF
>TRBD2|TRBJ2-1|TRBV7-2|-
TGTGCCAGCAGCTCCCTCGGGGGGAGAAACAATGAGCAGTTCTTC
CASSSLGGRNNEQFF
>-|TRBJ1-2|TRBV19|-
TGTGCCAGTAGTATATATGGAGACTATGGCTACACCTTC
CASSIYGDYGYTF
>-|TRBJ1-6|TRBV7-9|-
TGTGCCAGCAGTCGACCGGGACAAAAGAATTCACCCCTCCACTTT
CASSRPGQKNSPLHF
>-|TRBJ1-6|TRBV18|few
TGTGCCAGCTCAGACAAGCATTCACCCCTCCACTTT
CASSDKHSPLHF
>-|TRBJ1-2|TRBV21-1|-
TGTGCCAGCACCCCGAGGGGGACAGGGCCTGGGTATGGCTACACCTTC
CASTPRGTGPGYGYTF
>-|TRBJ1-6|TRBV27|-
TGTGCCAGCACCCGCCATGAGGGGTATTCACCCCTCCACTTT
CASTRHEGYSPLHF
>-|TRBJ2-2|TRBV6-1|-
TGTGCCAGCAGTGAACTGAACACCGGGGAGCTGTTTTTT
CASSELNTGELFF
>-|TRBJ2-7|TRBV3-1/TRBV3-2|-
TGTGCCAGCAGCCAAATGTTGGGACATGAGCAGTACTTC
CASSQMLGHEQYF
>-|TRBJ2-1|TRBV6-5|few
TGTGCCAGCCAGGGAGACAATGAGCAGTTCTTC
CASQGDNEQFF
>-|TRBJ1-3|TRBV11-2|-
TGTGCCAGCAGCCCGCTCCGCTCTGGAAACACCATATATTTT
CASSPLRSGNTIYF
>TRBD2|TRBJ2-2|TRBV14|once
TGTGCCAGCAGCCAACAACTAGCGGGTCGGGAGCTGTTTTTT
CASSQQLAGRELFF
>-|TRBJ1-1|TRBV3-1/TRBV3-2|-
TGTGCCAGCAGCCAAATGGATCGGGCAGCTTTCTTT
CASSQMDRAAFF
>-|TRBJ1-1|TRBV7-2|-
TGTGCCAGCAGCTTTTTAGGGACCTACACTGAAGCTTTCTTT
CASSFLGTYTEAFF
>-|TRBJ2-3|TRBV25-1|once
TGTGCCAGCAGTGAAAACTCGGACTCGCCCGATACGCAGTATTTT
CASSENSDSPDTQYF